These 17 T cell receptor beta chains were sequenced from one sample in a study of siplizumab effects on memory and regulatory T cells. Clones were sequenced by immunoSEQ multiplex PCR, and TCRdb holds only the in-frame ones, with some missing. The repertoire includes roughly 100,000 clones, 93% of them detected once, and 6.5% sits in the top ten. The sample comprised CD8+ T cells sorted from blood. The receptor source for this set is a human donor in good health.

The chain combines TRBV7-9 with TRBJ2-2, with 8 bases matching TRBD1. This CDR3 is 16 amino acids long. Germline V lookup: CDR1 SEHNR, CDR2 FQNEAQ (reference sequence). With 4 bases clipped from V and 4 bases from J, the junction kept 8 bases outside the gene matches. The chain's CDR3 is CASSWAGTGRTGELFF. The CDR3 nucleotides read TGTGCCAGCAGCTGGGCCGGGACAGGTCGCACCGGGGAGCTGTTTTTT.

The genes are TRBV13 and TRBJ2-7; TRBD1 is a possible D gene (5 bases). V lost 4 bases, J lost 2 bases, and 15 bases lay in between. The V gene's germline CDR1 is PRHDT and CDR2 FYEKMQ (reference sequence). CDR3 size: 15 residues. CDR3 sequence (DNA): TGTGCCAGCAGCTCTGGACAAGGTTCGACCTACGAGCAGTACTTC. Its protein is CASSSGQGSTYEQYF.

The chain is built from TRBV5-1 and TRBJ1-2, with 11 bases aligning to TRBD1. V was clipped by 4 bases and J by 2 bases; unmatched bases: 4. CDR1 is SGHRS and CDR2 is YFSETQ in the germline V gene. The CDR3 covers 15 residues. CDR3 loop: CASSIGTGGNYGYTF. The CDR3, as DNA: TGCGCCAGCAGCATCGGGACAGGGGGGAACTATGGCTACACCTTC.

The chain is built from TRBV19 and TRBJ2-1; D is uncertain. Germline V CDR1 and CDR2: LNHDA, SQIVND (reference sequence). The CDR3 has 14 amino acids. V was cut by 4 bases and J by 8 bases, with 15 bases left in between. The CDR3 loop is CASSRASPGYEQFF. In DNA, the CDR3 is TGTGCCAGTAGTAGAGCCAGTCCCGGTTATGAGCAGTTCTTC.

The rearrangement uses TRBV5-3 and TRBJ1-5; tentatively, D is TRBD1 (6 bases). TRBV5-3 is an open reading frame, and its role is uncertain. The CDR3 spans 13 residues. V was pared by 10 bases and J by 5 bases, with 16 bases between. The CDR3 region is CAAGHRAHQPQHF. In nucleotides, the CDR3 is TGTGCCGCGGGGCACAGGGCCCATCAGCCCCAGCATTTT.

The chain uses TRBV30 and TRBJ2-7; no clear D gene. CDR3 length: 10 residues. CDR1 is GTSNPN and CDR2 is SVGIG in the germline V gene (reference sequence). Trimming left V 1 base short and J 7 bases short, with 5 bases between. CDR3 protein: CAWSGREQYF. The CDR3 DNA reads as TGTGCCTGGAGTGGACGTGAGCAGTACTTC.

The genes are TRBV25-1 and TRBJ2-7; the D is unclear. CDR3 length: 14 residues. CDR1 and CDR2 (germline): MGHDK, SYGVNS. Trimming shortened V by 1 base and J by 1 base, and 8 bases separated the two germline ends. This CDR3 is CASSESYSSYEQYF. As DNA, the CDR3 is TGTGCCAGCAGTGAATCTTACAGTTCCTACGAGCAGTACTTC.

The chain uses TRBV6-1 and TRBJ1-2; D ambiguous. The germline CDR1 and CDR2 sequences are MNHNS and SASEGT. The CDR3 has 13 residues. Trimming shortened V by 2 bases and J by 13 bases, and 17 bases separated the two germline ends. The chain's CDR3 is CASSEIYRGFGTF. The CDR3 DNA sequence: TGTGCCAGCAGTGAAATATATCGGGGATTTGGCACCTTC.

V and J are TRBV7-2 and TRBJ2-1, with 13 bases that match TRBD2. The V and J ends lost 1 base and 4 bases, in that order; junction bases with no gene match: 10. Looked up from germline, CDR1 is SGHTA and CDR2 is FQGNSA. The CDR3 contains 19 residues. The DNA for the CDR3 is TGTGCCAGCAGCTTAGGGGGGACTAGCGGGGCCGCTCTATACAATGAGCAGTTCTTC. Its protein is CASSLGGTSGAALYNEQFF.

The chain is built from TRBV6-6 and TRBJ2-5; TRBD1 matches 8 bases. The V gene end was trimmed by 2 bases and the J gene end by 5 bases; junction bases not matched to a gene: 7. The germline V gene has CDR1 MNHNY and CDR2 SVGAGI (reference sequence). The CDR3 loop spans 15 amino acids. CDR3 loop: CASSYADRVGETQYF. CDR3 nucleotides: TGTGCCAGCAGTTACGCGGACAGGGTCGGGGAGACCCAGTACTTC.

The chain has TRBV7-3 and TRBJ2-7; 9 positions match TRBD2. The CDR3 length is 14 residues. The germline V gene has CDR1 SGHTA and CDR2 FQGTGA. J lost 10 bases, V lost 5 bases, and 12 bases had no gene match. The CDR3 here is CASSDQISGGLQYF. The CDR3 bases are TGTGCCAGCAGCGACCAAATTAGCGGGGGCCTTCAGTACTTC.

V is TRBV10-2 and J is TRBJ1-1; maybe TRBD1 (6 bases). In germline, CDR1 is WSHSY, CDR2 SAAADI. This CDR3 spans 14 amino acids. V lost 4 bases and J lost 2, with 11 bases in between. CDR3 amino acids: CASSAGRGNTEAFF. DNA for the CDR3: TGCGCCAGCAGTGCGGGCAGGGGAAACACTGAAGCTTTCTTT.

The table lists this clone with a count of one. This sequence joins TRBV9 and TRBJ1-6, with D possibly matching TRBD1 (5 bases). There are 15 residues in the CDR3. V lost 0 bases, J lost 7 bases, and 11 bases lay in between. CDR1 and CDR2 (germline): SGDLS, YYNGEE. CDR3 nucleotide sequence: TGTGCCAGCAGCGTAGGTGGCAGGGAAAATTCACCCCTCCACTTT. Its protein is CASSVGGRENSPLHF. Combining the CDR3 with reference TRBV9 and TRBJ1-6 gives the whole variable domain DSGVTQTPKHLITATGQRVTLRCSPRSGDLSVYWYQQSLDQGLQFLIQYYNGEERAKGNILERFSAQQFPDLHSELNLSSLELGDSALYFCASSVGGRENSPLHFGNGTRLTVT.

The genes are TRBV19 and TRBJ1-1, with TRBD1 matching over 7 bases. Trimming took 10 bases from V and 4 from J; bases not matched to a gene: 12. Germline values: CDR1 LNHDA, CDR2 SQIVND (reference sequence). This CDR3 is built from 14 residues. CDR3 region: CAIKGSGGRTEAFF. The CDR3 coding sequence is TGTGCCATCAAGGGGTCAGGGGGACGCACTGAAGCTTTCTTT.

This clone was seen a few times. This chain connects TRBV5-5 to TRBJ1-1; D may be TRBD1 (6 bases). The V end lost 4 bases, the J end lost 0 bases, and 10 bases lay between the germline ends. CDR1 and CDR2 from the germline V gene are SGHKS and YYEKEE (reference sequence). The CDR3 sequence is 14 residues long. CDR3 sequence reads: CASSTGQLNTEAFF. CDR3 in DNA: TGTGCCAGCAGCACCGGACAGTTGAACACTGAAGCTTTCTTT.

This clone occurred once. The rearrangement uses TRBV29-1 and TRBJ2-7; 7 bases match TRBD1. This CDR3 has 13 residues. Germline CDR1 is SQVTM and CDR2 is ANQGSEA. The V and J ends lost 0 bases and 3 bases, in that order; junction bases with no gene match: 2. CDR3 region: CSVEDGDSYEQYF. For the CDR3, the DNA is TGCAGCGTTGAAGATGGGGACAGCTACGAGCAGTACTTC.

The chain combines TRBV5-4 with TRBJ2-1; TRBD1 matches at 8 bases. Losses at the gene ends were 2 bases for V and 9 bases for J; bases not matched to a gene: 4. The V gene's germline CDR1 is SGHNT and CDR2 YYREEE (reference sequence). CDR3 length equals 13 residues. The CDR3 DNA reads TGTGCCAGCAGCTTACCACAGGGGGTTGAGCAGTTCTTC. It specifies CASSLPQGVEQFF. Full variable domain (rest looked up from reference TRBV5-4 and TRBJ2-1): ETGVTQSPTHLIKTRGQQVTLRCSSQSGHNTVSWYQQALGQGPQFIFQYYREEENGRGNFPPRFSGLQFPNYSSELNVNALELDDSALYLCASSLPQGVEQFFGPGTRLTVL.